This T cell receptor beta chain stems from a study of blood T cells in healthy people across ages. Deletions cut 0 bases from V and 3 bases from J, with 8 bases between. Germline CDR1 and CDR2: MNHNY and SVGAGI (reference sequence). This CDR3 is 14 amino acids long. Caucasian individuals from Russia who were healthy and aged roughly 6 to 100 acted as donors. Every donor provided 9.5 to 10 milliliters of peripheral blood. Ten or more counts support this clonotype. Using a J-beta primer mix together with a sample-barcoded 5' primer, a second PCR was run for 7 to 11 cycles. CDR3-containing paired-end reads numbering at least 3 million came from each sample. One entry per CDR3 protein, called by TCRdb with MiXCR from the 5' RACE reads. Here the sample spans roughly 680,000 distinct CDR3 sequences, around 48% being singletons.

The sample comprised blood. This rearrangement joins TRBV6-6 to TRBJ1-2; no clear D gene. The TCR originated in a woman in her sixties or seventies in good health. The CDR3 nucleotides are TGTGCCAGCAGTTACTCTGGGGTCGACTATGGCTACACCTTC. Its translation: CASSYSGVDYGYTF.